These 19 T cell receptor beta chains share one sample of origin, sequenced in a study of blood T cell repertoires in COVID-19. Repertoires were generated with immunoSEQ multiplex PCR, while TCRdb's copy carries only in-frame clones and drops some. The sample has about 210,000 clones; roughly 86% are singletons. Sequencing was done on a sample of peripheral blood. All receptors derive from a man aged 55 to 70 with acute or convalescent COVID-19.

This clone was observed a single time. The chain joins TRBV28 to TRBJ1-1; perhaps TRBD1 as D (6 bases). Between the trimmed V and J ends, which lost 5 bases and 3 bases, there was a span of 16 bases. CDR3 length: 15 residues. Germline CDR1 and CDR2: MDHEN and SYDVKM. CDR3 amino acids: CASSTRTGGHTEAFF. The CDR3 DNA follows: TGTGCCAGCAGTACACGGACGGGGGGGCACACTGAAGCTTTCTTT.

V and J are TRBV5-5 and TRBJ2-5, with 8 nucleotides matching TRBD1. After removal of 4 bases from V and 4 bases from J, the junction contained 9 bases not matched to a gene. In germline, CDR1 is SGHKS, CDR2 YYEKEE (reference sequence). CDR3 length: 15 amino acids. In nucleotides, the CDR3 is TGTGCCAGCAGCCTATCCCGACAGGGGCCAGAGACCCAGTACTTC. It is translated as CASSLSRQGPETQYF.

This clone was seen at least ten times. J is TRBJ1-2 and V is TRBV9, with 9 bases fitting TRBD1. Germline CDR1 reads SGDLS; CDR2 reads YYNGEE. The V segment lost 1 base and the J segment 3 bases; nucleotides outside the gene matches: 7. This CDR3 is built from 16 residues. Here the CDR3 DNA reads TGTGCCAGCAGCGTACCCCGGACAGGGGAAGACTATGGCTACACCTTC. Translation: CASSVPRTGEDYGYTF.

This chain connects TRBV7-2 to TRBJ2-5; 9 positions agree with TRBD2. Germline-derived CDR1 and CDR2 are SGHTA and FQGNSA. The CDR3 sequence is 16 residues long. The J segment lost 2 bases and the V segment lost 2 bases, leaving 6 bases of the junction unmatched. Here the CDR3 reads CASSLSPSGVQETQYF. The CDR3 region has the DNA TGTGCCAGCAGCTTATCCCCTAGCGGGGTGCAAGAGACCCAGTACTTC.

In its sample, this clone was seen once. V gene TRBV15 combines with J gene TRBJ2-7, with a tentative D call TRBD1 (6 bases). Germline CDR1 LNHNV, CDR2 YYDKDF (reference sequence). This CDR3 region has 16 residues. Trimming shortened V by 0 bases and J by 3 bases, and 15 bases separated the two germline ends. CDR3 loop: CATSRDSGALRYEQYF. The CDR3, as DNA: TGTGCCACCAGCAGAGATTCAGGGGCCCTACGCTACGAGCAGTACTTC.

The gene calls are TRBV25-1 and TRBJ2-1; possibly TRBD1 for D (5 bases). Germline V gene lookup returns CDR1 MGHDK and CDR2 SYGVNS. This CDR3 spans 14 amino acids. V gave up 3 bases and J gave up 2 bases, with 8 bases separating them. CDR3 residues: CASSEGRAYNEQFF. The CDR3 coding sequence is TGTGCCAGCAGTGAGGGCAGGGCCTACAATGAGCAGTTCTTC.

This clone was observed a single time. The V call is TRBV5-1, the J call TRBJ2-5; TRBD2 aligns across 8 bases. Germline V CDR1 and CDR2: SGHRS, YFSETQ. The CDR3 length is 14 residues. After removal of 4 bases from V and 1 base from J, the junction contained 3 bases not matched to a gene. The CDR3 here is CASSAGGLQETQYF. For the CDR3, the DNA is TGCGCCAGCAGCGCGGGGGGACTCCAAGAGACCCAGTACTTC.

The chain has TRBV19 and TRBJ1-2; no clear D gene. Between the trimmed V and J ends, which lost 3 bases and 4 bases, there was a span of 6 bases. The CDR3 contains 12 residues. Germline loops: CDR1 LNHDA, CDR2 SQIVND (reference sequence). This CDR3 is CASSITGYGYTF. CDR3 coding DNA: TGTGCCAGTAGTATCACGGGCTATGGCTACACCTTC.

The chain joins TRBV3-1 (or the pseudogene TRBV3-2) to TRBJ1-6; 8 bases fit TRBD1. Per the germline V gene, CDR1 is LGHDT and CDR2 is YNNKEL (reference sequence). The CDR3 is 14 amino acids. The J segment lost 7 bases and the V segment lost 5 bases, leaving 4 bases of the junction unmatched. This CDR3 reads CASSSTGGNSPLHF. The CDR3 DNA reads TGTGCCAGCAGCTCTACAGGGGGAAATTCACCCCTCCACTTT.

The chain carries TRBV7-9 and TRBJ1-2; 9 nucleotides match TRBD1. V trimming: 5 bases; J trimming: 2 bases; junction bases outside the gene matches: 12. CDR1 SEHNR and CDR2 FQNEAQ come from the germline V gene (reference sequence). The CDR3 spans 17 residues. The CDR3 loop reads CASSPKGQGPKNYGYTF. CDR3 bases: TGTGCCAGCAGCCCAAAAGGACAGGGGCCTAAAAACTATGGCTACACCTTC.

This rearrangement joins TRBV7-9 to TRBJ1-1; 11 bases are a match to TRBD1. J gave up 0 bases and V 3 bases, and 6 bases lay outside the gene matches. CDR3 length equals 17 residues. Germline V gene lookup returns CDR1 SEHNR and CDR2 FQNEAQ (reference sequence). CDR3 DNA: TGTGCCAGCAGCTTTTGGACAGGGGGCAGGTTGAACACTGAAGCTTTCTTT. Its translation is CASSFWTGGRLNTEAFF.

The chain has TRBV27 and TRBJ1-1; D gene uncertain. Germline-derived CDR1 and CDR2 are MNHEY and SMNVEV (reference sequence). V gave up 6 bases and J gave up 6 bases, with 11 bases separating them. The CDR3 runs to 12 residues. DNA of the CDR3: TGTGCCAGCAGCCGGGCGGGCGCTGAAGCTTTCTTT. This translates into CASSRAGAEAFF.

The CDR3 spells CASSQGGGGGGYTF. The DNA for the CDR3 is TGTGCCAGCAGCCAAGGCGGTGGAGGGGGCGGCTACACCTTC. The chain carries TRBV16 and TRBJ1-2; 7 nucleotides agree with TRBD1. The CDR3 totals 14 residues. V trimming: 2 bases; J trimming: 8 bases; junction bases outside the gene matches: 8. Germline lookup yields CDR1 KGHSY and CDR2 FQNENV.

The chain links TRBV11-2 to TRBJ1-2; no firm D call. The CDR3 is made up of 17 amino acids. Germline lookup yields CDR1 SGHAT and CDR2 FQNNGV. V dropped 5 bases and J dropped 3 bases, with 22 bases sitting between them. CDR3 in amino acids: CASSLSYVGTMDYGYTF. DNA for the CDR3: TGTGCCAGCAGCCTATCTTACGTGGGCACCATGGACTATGGCTACACCTTC.

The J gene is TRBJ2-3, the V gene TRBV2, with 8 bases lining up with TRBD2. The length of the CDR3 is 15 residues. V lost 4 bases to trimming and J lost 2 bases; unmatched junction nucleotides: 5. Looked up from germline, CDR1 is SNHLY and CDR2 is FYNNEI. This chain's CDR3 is CASSAAGGYTDTQYF. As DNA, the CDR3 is TGTGCCAGCAGTGCGGCGGGGGGCTACACAGATACGCAGTATTTT. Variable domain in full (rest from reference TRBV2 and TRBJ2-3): EPEVTQTPSHQVTQMGQEVILRCVPISNHLYFYWYRQILGQKVEFLVSFYNNEISEKSEIFDDQFSVERPDGSNFTLKIRSTKLEDSAMYFCASSAAGGYTDTQYFGPGTRLTVL.

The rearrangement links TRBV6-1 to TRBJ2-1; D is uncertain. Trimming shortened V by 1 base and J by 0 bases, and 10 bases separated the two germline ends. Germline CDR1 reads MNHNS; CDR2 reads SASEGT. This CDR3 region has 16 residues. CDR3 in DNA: TGTGCCAGCAGTGAAGATGGTAGTTTCTCCTACAATGAGCAGTTCTTC. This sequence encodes CASSEDGSFSYNEQFF.

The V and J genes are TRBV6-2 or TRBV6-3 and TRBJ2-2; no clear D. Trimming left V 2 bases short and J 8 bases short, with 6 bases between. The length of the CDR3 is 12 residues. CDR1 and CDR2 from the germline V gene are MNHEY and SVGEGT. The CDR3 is CASSYGWGELFF. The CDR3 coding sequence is TGTGCCAGCAGTTACGGCTGGGGGGAGCTGTTTTTT.

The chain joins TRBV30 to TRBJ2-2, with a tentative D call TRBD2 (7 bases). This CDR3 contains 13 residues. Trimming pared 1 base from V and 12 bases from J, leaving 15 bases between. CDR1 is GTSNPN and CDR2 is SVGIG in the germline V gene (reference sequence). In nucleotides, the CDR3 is TGTGCCTGGAGTGGGGGGGAGGGGGAGAAGCTGTTTTTT. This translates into CAWSGGEGEKLFF.

The DNA for the CDR3 is TGTGCCAGCAGCTTGGGGACAGGGGGAGGCTCCTACGAGCAGTACTTC. Residues: CASSLGTGGGSYEQYF. This chain joins TRBV5-5 and TRBJ2-7; TRBD1 agrees at 10 bases. This CDR3 contains 16 residues. V was clipped by 0 bases and J by 0 bases; unmatched bases: 3. Germline V lookup: CDR1 SGHKS, CDR2 YYEKEE (reference sequence). The variable domain in full, with the rest retrieved from reference TRBV5-5 and TRBJ2-7, is DAGVTQSPTHLIKTRGQQVTLRCSPISGHKSVSWYQQVLGQGPQFIFQYYEKEERGRGNFPDRFSARQFPNYSSELNVNALLLGDSALYLCASSLGTGGGSYEQYFGPGTRLTVT.